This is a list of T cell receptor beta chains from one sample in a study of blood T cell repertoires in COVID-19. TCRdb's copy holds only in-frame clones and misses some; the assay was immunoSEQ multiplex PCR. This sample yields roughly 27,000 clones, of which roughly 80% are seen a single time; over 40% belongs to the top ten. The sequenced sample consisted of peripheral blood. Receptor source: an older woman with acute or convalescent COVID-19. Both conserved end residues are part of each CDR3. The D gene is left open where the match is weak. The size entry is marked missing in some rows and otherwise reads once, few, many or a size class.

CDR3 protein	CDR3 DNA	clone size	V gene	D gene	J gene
CASSLRGGTNYGYTF	TGTGCCAGCAGCTTAAGGGGGGGCACTAACTATGGCTACACCTTC	NA	TRBV7-9	NA	TRBJ1-2
CAAVGRVSPLHF	TGTGCCGCAGTGGGCAGAGTTTCACCCCTCCACTTT	NA	TRBV28	NA	TRBJ1-6
CASSFSAYRGGGRTNEQFF	TGTGCCAGCAGTTTTTCGGCTTACCGGGGAGGGGGACGCACGAATGAGCAGTTCTTC	NA	TRBV27	NA	TRBJ2-1
CASSFRTSGRAAEQYF	TGTGCCAGCAGCTTCCGGACTAGCGGGAGGGCCGCGGAGCAGTACTTC	NA	TRBV5-6	TRBD2	TRBJ2-7
CASSQDSGTQLYNYGYTF	TGCGCCAGCAGCCAAGATTCGGGGACACAATTATATAACTATGGCTACACCTTC	NA	TRBV4-1	NA	TRBJ1-2
CANWRPNTDTQYF	TGTGCCAATTGGCGGCCCAACACAGATACGCAGTATTTT	NA	TRBV7-2	NA	TRBJ2-3
CASSLAVSGIVDTQYF	TGTGCCAGCAGCTTGGCCGTTAGCGGGATAGTAGATACGCAGTATTTT	NA	TRBV5-6	TRBD2	TRBJ2-3
CASSKQGGDTEAFF	TGTGCCAGCAGCAAGCAGGGAGGGGACACTGAAGCTTTCTTT	NA	TRBV11-3	NA	TRBJ1-1
CATMDRRTSTDTQYF	TGTGCCACCATGGACAGGCGAACTAGCACAGATACGCAGTATTTT	NA	TRBV19	TRBD1	TRBJ2-3
CASSLGGQEQYF	TGTGCCAGCAGCTTAGGGGGCCAGGAGCAGTACTTC	NA	TRBV7-9	NA	TRBJ2-7
CASSNDRLGAFF	TGTGCCAGCAGCAACGACAGGTTGGGAGCTTTCTTT	NA	TRBV28	NA	TRBJ1-1
CASSKAGLNTEAFF	TGTGCCAGCAGCAAAGCGGGGCTGAACACTGAAGCTTTCTTT	NA	TRBV2	NA	TRBJ1-1
CASCVPGETQYF	TGTGCCAGCTGCGTGCCAGGGGAGACCCAGTACTTC	NA	TRBV28	NA	TRBJ2-5
CASSLSSGQDGGYTF	TGCGCCAGCAGCTTGTCGTCAGGACAGGACGGCGGCTACACCTTC	NA	TRBV5-1	TRBD1	TRBJ1-2
CASSLVWDRTDTQYF	TGTGCCAGCAGCTTGGTATGGGACAGAACTGATACGCAGTATTTT	NA	TRBV5-5	TRBD1	TRBJ2-3
CASSLTGQAGGYTF	TGTGCCAGCAGTTTGACAGGGCAGGCGGGAGGCTACACCTTC	NA	TRBV7-3	TRBD1	TRBJ1-2
CASSPDRDQPQHF	TGTGCCAGCAGCCCAGACAGGGATCAGCCCCAGCATTTT	NA	TRBV3-1/TRBV3-2	TRBD1	TRBJ1-5
CSVPVGSSLTQYF	TGCAGCGTACCCGTTGGGAGCTCCCTTACGCAGTATTTT	NA	TRBV29-1	NA	TRBJ2-3
CASSLTSEGYGYTF	TGTGCCAGCAGCTTGACGTCCGAGGGCTATGGCTACACCTTC	NA	TRBV5-6	NA	TRBJ1-2
CASSNTVSGANVLTF	TGTGCCAGCAGCAACACAGTCTCTGGGGCCAACGTCCTGACTTTC	NA	TRBV9	NA	TRBJ2-6
CSVEGLAGEQYF	TGCAGCGTCGAGGGACTAGCTGGCGAGCAGTACTTC	few	TRBV29-1	TRBD2	TRBJ2-7
CASSNGLAGHNEQFF	TGTGCCAGCAGTAATGGACTAGCGGGCCACAATGAGCAGTTCTTC	NA	TRBV6-5	TRBD2	TRBJ2-1
CASSQLLRDPQFF	TGTGCCAGCAGCCAACTCCTCCGGGATCCGCAGTTCTTC	NA	TRBV14	NA	TRBJ2-1
CASSLDAGSNQPQHF	TGTGCCAGCAGCTTAGATGCAGGTAGCAATCAGCCCCAGCATTTT	few	TRBV11-2	NA	TRBJ1-5
CASSDTSGSSYNEQFF	TGTGCCAGCTCGGATACTAGCGGGAGCTCCTACAATGAGCAGTTCTTC	NA	TRBV18	TRBD2	TRBJ2-1
CASSDKGASYEQYF	TGTGCCAGCAGTGATAAGGGGGCGTCGTACGAGCAGTACTTC	NA	TRBV6-1	TRBD1	TRBJ2-7
CASSPVGGQTYEQYF	TGTGCCAGCAGCCCCGTCGGGGGACAGACCTACGAGCAGTACTTC	NA	TRBV27	NA	TRBJ2-7
CASSSRKEAVDQPQHF	TGTGCCAGCAGTTCCCGAAAAGAGGCGGTGGATCAGCCCCAGCATTTT	NA	TRBV6-5	NA	TRBJ1-5
CASSVPTTVTGANVLTF	TGTGCCAGCAGCGTACCTACAACAGTAACCGGGGCCAACGTCCTGACTTTC	NA	TRBV9	NA	TRBJ2-6
CASSLAYRDMNTEAFF	TGCGCCAGCAGCTTGGCATACAGGGATATGAACACTGAAGCTTTCTTT	NA	TRBV5-1	NA	TRBJ1-1
CASSKNRQSTGELFF	TGTGCCAGCAGTAAAAACCGACAGAGCACCGGGGAGCTGTTTTTT	NA	TRBV6-1	NA	TRBJ2-2
CASSAGQGADTQYF	TGTGCCAGCAGTGCGGGACAGGGTGCAGATACGCAGTATTTT	NA	TRBV6-4	TRBD1	TRBJ2-3
CASSSSGQGGNTIYF	TGTGCCAGCTCAAGCTCGGGACAGGGAGGAAACACCATATATTTT	NA	TRBV18	TRBD1	TRBJ1-3
CASGPSIAGGRNEQFF	TGTGCCAGCGGGCCCTCGATAGCGGGGGGGCGCAATGAGCAGTTCTTC	many	TRBV27	TRBD2	TRBJ2-1
CASSFGTGVEETQYF	TGTGCCAGCAGCTTCGGGACGGGGGTTGAGGAGACCCAGTACTTC	NA	TRBV11-3	NA	TRBJ2-5
CASSYVRDKQYF	TGTGCCAGCAGTTACGTCCGGGATAAGCAGTATTTT	NA	TRBV6-6	NA	TRBJ2-3
CASSLRTGYEQYF	TGTGCCAGCAGCCTCCGGACAGGCTACGAGCAGTACTTC	NA	TRBV28	TRBD1	TRBJ2-7
CASSLKTGGISGANVLTF	TGTGCCAGCAGCTTGAAGACAGGGGGAATCTCTGGGGCCAACGTCCTGACTTTC	NA	TRBV7-8	TRBD1	TRBJ2-6